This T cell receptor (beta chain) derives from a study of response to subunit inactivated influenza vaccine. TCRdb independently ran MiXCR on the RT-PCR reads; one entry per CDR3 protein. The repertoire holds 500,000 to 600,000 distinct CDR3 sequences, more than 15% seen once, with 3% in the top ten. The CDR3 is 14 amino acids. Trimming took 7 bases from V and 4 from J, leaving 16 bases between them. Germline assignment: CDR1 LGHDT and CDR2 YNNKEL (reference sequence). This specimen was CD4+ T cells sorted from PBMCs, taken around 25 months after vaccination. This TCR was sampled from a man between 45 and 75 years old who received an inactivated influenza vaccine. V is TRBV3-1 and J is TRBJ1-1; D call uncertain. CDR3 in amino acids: CASTLHSPSTEAFF. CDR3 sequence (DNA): TGTGCCAGCACCTTACATAGCCCGAGCACTGAAGCTTTCTTT.